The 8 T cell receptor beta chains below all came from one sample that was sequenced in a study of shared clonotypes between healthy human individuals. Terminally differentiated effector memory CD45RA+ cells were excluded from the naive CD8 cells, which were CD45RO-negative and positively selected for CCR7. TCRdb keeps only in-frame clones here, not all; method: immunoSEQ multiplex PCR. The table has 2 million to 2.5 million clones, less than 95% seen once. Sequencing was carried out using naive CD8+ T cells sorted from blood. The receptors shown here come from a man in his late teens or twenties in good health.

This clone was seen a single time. The CDR3 DNA reads TGTGCCAGCAGTTACGGGCTCCCGAACACTGAAGCTTTCTTT. Translation: CASSYGLPNTEAFF. V and J are TRBV6-5 and TRBJ1-1; no reliable D call. Trimming removed 2 bases from V and 1 base from J, with 8 bases in between. The CDR3 covers 14 residues. CDR1 and CDR2 from the germline V gene are MNHEY and SVGAGI.

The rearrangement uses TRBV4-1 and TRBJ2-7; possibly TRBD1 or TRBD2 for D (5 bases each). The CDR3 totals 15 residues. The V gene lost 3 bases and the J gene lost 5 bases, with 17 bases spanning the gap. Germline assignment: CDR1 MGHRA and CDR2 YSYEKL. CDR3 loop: CASSQMEAGSHEQYF. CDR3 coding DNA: TGCGCCAGCAGCCAGATGGAGGCAGGGTCCCACGAGCAGTACTTC.

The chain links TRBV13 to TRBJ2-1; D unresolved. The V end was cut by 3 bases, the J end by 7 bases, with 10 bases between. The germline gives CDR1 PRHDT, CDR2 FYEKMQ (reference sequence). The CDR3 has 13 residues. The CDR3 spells CASSFRVWNEQFF. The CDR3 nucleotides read TGTGCCAGCAGCTTTAGGGTTTGGAATGAGCAGTTCTTC.

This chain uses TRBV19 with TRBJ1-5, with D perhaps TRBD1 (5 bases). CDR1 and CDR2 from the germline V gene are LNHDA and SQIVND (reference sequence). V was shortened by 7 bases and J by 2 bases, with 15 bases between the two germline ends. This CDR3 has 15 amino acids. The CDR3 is CASTDSSGGNQPQHF. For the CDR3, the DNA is TGTGCCAGTACCGACAGCTCGGGGGGCAATCAGCCCCAGCATTTT.

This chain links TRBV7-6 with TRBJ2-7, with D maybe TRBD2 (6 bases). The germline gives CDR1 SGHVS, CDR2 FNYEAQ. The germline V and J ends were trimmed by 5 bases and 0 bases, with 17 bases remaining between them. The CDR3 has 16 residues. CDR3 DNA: TGTGCCAGCAGCCCCGCCCTCTCTAGCGTCTCCTACGAGCAGTACTTC. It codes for CASSPALSSVSYEQYF.

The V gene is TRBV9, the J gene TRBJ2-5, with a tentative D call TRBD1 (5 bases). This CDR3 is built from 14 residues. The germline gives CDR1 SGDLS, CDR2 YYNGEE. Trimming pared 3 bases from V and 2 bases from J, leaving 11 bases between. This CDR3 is CASSEQGHQETQYF. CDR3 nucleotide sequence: TGTGCCAGCAGCGAACAAGGACATCAAGAGACCCAGTACTTC.

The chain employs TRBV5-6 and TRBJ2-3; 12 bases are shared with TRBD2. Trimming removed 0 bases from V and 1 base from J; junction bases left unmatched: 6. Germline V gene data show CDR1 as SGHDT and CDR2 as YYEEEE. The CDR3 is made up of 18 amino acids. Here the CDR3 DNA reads TGTGCCAGCAGCTTGGACGGCCTAGCGGGGGGGCGCACAGATACGCAGTATTTT. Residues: CASSLDGLAGGRTDTQYF.

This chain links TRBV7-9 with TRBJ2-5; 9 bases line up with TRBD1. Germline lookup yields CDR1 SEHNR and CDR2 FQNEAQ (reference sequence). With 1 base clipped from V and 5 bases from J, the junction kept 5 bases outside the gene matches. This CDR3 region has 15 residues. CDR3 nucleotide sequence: TGTGCCAGCAGCTTAGTACAGGGGGCCCGGGAGACCCAGTACTTC. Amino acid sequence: CASSLVQGARETQYF.